This TCR beta chain derives from a study of regulatory T cells in long-lasting Graves disease. The overall study: A definition of persistent Graves' disease required over 5 years of antithyroid drugs plus positive TSH receptor antibodies.

Sample time point: persistent/refractory GD, antithyroid drugs over 5 years with positive TRAb. The TCR library was prepared using RNA isolated from PBMCs. The peripheral blood volume drawn was approximately 9.5 milliliters, and it was collected into EDTA tubes. Findings of the study overall: Persistent disease was characterized by preferential usage of TRBV28, TRBJ1-2 and TRBJ2-5.

The junction had 4 bases not matched to a gene; V was cut back by 3 bases and J by 3 bases. CDR3 length: 14 residues. The germline gives CDR1 KGHSH, CDR2 LQKENI. Combining iRepertoire HTBI primers with Arm-PCR of CDR3 regions, the authors built TCR beta libraries. In TCRdb, the multiplex PCR reads were re-called with MiXCR into one record per CDR3 protein. This table holds roughly 450,000 distinct CDR3 sequences, around 22% found once. This clonotype was observed a handful of times. Its antigen is not known. The chain combines TRBV18 with TRBJ1-2; TRBD1 matches at 7 bases. The material sequenced was peripheral blood mononuclear cells (PBMCs), taken when the disease was refractory, from a patient treated with antithyroid drugs. This TCR was sampled from a female donor with Graves disease. CDR3 DNA sequence: TGTGCCAGCTCACCGGCAGGGGGTGACTATGGCTACACCTTC. It is translated as CASSPAGGDYGYTF.